These 27 T cell receptor beta chains came from one sample sequenced in a study of early T cells in non-severe SARS-CoV-2 infection. TCRdb analysed the 5' RACE reads with MiXCR anew, one entry per CDR3 protein. The data show tens of thousands of distinct CDR3 sequences, about an eighth seen once. The source was whole blood, collected at baseline. Receptors originate from an adult who was a healthcare worker with PCR-confirmed SARS-CoV-2 infection or an uninfected control (not recorded which).

This clonotype was counted between two and nine times. The V gene is TRBV9, the J gene TRBJ2-3; 9 nucleotides agree with TRBD2. This CDR3 contains 17 residues. Looked up from germline, CDR1 is SGDLS and CDR2 is YYNGEE. V lost 0 bases and J lost 3; bases outside the gene matches: 8. CDR3 nucleotide sequence: TGTGCCAGCAGCGTAGCTGGTAGCGGGGGAAAAACAGATACGCAGTATTTT. Residues: CASSVAGSGGKTDTQYF.

In its sample, this clonotype was seen many times. The gene calls are TRBV10-3 and TRBJ1-3; no clear D. The CDR3 runs to 13 residues. Germline lookup yields CDR1 ENHRY and CDR2 SYGVKD. Trimming stripped 8 bases from V and 3 bases from J, with 11 bases between. The CDR3 bases are TGTGCCATCGCTCCCGCCGGTGGAAACACCATATATTTT. Translation gives CAIAPAGGNTIYF.

This clonotype was seen only a few times. The chain employs TRBV5-4 and TRBJ1-1; the D is unclear. Trimming took off 2 bases at V and 0 bases at J, with 17 bases between the two ends. Germline V gene sequence: CDR1 SGHNT, CDR2 YYREEE (reference sequence). This CDR3 contains 17 residues. The CDR3 sequence: CASSFPGARSMNTEAFF. The CDR3 coding sequence is TGTGCCAGCAGCTTCCCCGGCGCCCGATCCATGAACACTGAAGCTTTCTTT.

This clonotype was detected a few times. This chain links TRBV19 with TRBJ2-5, with 12 positions matching TRBD1. From germline, CDR1 is LNHDA and CDR2 SQIVND (reference sequence). The V segment lost 5 bases and the J segment 5 bases; nucleotides outside the gene matches: 6. The length of the CDR3 is 15 residues. This chain's CDR3 is CASSGGTGGVETQYF. The CDR3 DNA follows: TGTGCCAGTAGTGGAGGGACAGGGGGCGTCGAGACCCAGTACTTC.

The J gene is TRBJ2-3, the V gene TRBV28; D may be TRBD2 (5 bases). V lost 5 bases to trimming and J lost 1 base, with 7 bases between them. Germline V gives CDR1 MDHEN, CDR2 SYDVKM. The CDR3 runs 13 residues. The CDR3 spells CASSGAGTDTQYF. DNA of the CDR3: TGTGCCAGCAGTGGAGCGGGCACAGATACGCAGTATTTT.

The chain combines TRBV3-1 with TRBJ1-1; 10 nucleotides match TRBD1. V lost 4 bases, J lost 10 bases, and 3 bases stayed unmatched. Germline lookup yields CDR1 LGHDT and CDR2 YNNKEL (reference sequence). The CDR3 sequence is 12 residues long. CDR3 sequence (DNA): TGTGCCAGCAGCCGGGGACAGGGGCGAGCTTTCTTT. Translation: CASSRGQGRAFF.

This clonotype was picked up many times. The chain employs TRBV18 and TRBJ1-1, with 11 bases identical to TRBD1. V trimming: 3 bases; J trimming: 1 base; junction bases outside the gene matches: 7. The CDR3 totals 17 residues. Looked up from germline, CDR1 is KGHSH and CDR2 is LQKENI. This CDR3 reads CASSPGQGGRANTEAFF. CDR3 nucleotide sequence: TGTGCCAGCTCACCGGGACAGGGGGGGCGAGCGAACACTGAAGCTTTCTTT.

This clonotype has a count of ten or more. V and J are TRBV5-6 and TRBJ2-7; D is perhaps TRBD1 (5 bases). Germline V lookup: CDR1 SGHDT, CDR2 YYEEEE. V dropped 0 bases and J dropped 3 bases, with 13 bases sitting between them. The CDR3 totals 15 residues. The CDR3, as DNA: TGTGCCAGCAGCTTGGGGCAGACAGTCTACTACGAGCAGTACTTC. Its protein product is CASSLGQTVYYEQYF.

This clonotype was recorded many times. This chain links TRBV27 with TRBJ1-4, with a weak D call TRBD1 (6 bases). This CDR3 region has 18 residues. Germline CDR1 reads MNHEY; CDR2 reads SMNVEV (reference sequence). Trimming shortened V by 1 base and J by 0 bases, and 15 bases separated the two germline ends. The CDR3 sequence is CASSLWSGGGATNEKLFF. The CDR3, as DNA: TGTGCCAGCAGTTTATGGTCGGGGGGCGGTGCAACTAATGAAAAACTGTTTTTT.

This clonotype was detected a few times. The chain joins TRBV9 to TRBJ2-1, with 8 bases fitting TRBD2. Trimming cost V 4 bases and J 4 bases; bases outside gene matches: 13. Germline V gene sequence: CDR1 SGDLS, CDR2 YYNGEE. The CDR3 runs to 17 residues. This CDR3 is CASSPRPGGAGYNEQFF. CDR3 nucleotide sequence: TGTGCCAGCAGCCCTCGGCCCGGGGGGGCGGGATACAATGAGCAGTTCTTC.

This clonotype came up a few times. The chain links TRBV12-3 or TRBV12-4 to TRBJ2-7, with 8 bases identical to TRBD1. There are 14 residues in the CDR3. The ends lost 3 bases at V and 6 bases at J; junction bases unmatched: 7. DNA of the CDR3: TGTGCCAGCAGTTTTTCCAAGACAGGGGTCGAGCAGTACTTC. This codes for CASSFSKTGVEQYF.

The rearrangement links TRBV19 to TRBJ2-1; a possible D gene is TRBD2 (5 bases). Germline V gene data show CDR1 as LNHDA and CDR2 as SQIVND (reference sequence). The CDR3 is 15 amino acids. V gave up 5 bases and J gave up 8 bases, with 19 bases separating them. CDR3 in amino acids: CASSPRPRRSHEQFF. CDR3 DNA sequence: TGTGCCAGTAGTCCGCGGCCCCGGAGGAGCCATGAGCAGTTCTTC.

This clonotype was counted a few times. The chain carries TRBV3-1 and TRBJ1-1; 9 positions agree with TRBD1. The CDR3 is 14 residues long. CDR1 LGHDT and CDR2 YNNKEL come from the germline V gene (reference sequence). The V and J ends lost 3 bases and 11 bases, in that order; junction bases with no gene match: 10. CDR3 coding DNA: TGTGCCAGCAGCCACCTGGACAGGGGAAGACTGGCTTTCTTT. Translating gives CASSHLDRGRLAFF.

This clonotype was detected many times. The J gene is TRBJ2-7, the V gene TRBV27, with D possibly matching TRBD2 (7 bases). The CDR3 runs to 17 residues. Per the germline V gene, CDR1 is MNHEY and CDR2 is SMNVEV (reference sequence). Trimming removed 6 bases from V and 4 bases from J, with 25 bases in between. CDR3 sequence reads: CASSRREGGPLVYEQYF. For the CDR3, the DNA is TGTGCCAGCAGCCGGAGGGAGGGGGGTCCCCTTGTGTACGAGCAGTACTTC.

At least ten counts were recorded for this clonotype. The chain has TRBV11-2 and TRBJ1-3; 7 bases agree with TRBD1. V trimming: 4 bases; J trimming: 10 bases; junction bases outside the gene matches: 16. Germline CDR1 SGHAT, CDR2 FQNNGV. This CDR3 has 16 residues. CDR3 coding DNA: TGTGCCAGCAGCTCCGGGGACAGACTACAGGGAAGGACCATATATTTT. Protein sequence: CASSSGDRLQGRTIYF.

This clonotype was observed a handful of times. V is TRBV12-5 and J is TRBJ2-3; D gene unclear. Germline CDR1 is LGHNT and CDR2 is FRNRAP. Trimming took off 1 base at V and 10 bases at J, with 12 bases between the two ends. The CDR3 has 13 amino acids. CDR3: CASGLDPLSAQYF. In DNA form, the CDR3 reads TGTGCTAGTGGTTTGGATCCGTTGAGTGCGCAGTATTTT.

This clonotype appeared a few times. The DNA of the CDR3 is TGTGCCAGCAGTCCCTGGGGTGCTGGCTACACCTTC. This encodes CASSPWGAGYTF. The J gene is TRBJ1-2, the V gene TRBV12-3 or TRBV12-4; D is unresolved. There are 12 residues in the CDR3. V gave up 5 bases and J gave up 7 bases, with 11 bases separating them.

This clonotype was detected only a few times. The V gene is TRBV11-2, the J gene TRBJ2-7; D could derive from TRBD1 or TRBD2 (7 bases each). Germline V gene sequence: CDR1 SGHAT, CDR2 FQNNGV. V lost 5 bases and J lost 3, with 17 bases in between. This CDR3 spans 15 amino acids. The CDR3 DNA sequence: TGTGCCAGCAGCGAAACGACAGGGACTAACTACGAGCAGTACTTC. It codes for CASSETTGTNYEQYF.

This clonotype was seen a handful of times. The CDR3 spells CASSGTPRGHEQYF. The CDR3 DNA sequence: TGTGCCAGCAGCGGGACTCCGAGGGGCCACGAGCAGTACTTC. The rearrangement joins TRBV28 to TRBJ2-7; maybe TRBD2 (6 bases). From germline, CDR1 is MDHEN and CDR2 SYDVKM. The V gene lost 6 bases and the J gene lost 5 bases, with 17 bases spanning the gap. This CDR3 has 14 residues. Filled out from reference TRBV28 and TRBJ2-7, the complete variable domain reads DVKVTQSSRYLVKRTGEKVFLECVQDMDHENMFWYRQDPGLGLRLIYFSYDVKMKEKGDIPEGYSVSREKKERFSLILESASTNQTSMYLCASSGTPRGHEQYFGPGTRLTVT.

This clonotype was counted at least ten times. The rearrangement uses TRBV5-6 and TRBJ1-1, with TRBD1 identical over 8 bases. V shed 4 bases and J 2 bases; nucleotides not matched to a gene: 7. This CDR3 comprises 15 residues. Per the germline V gene, CDR1 is SGHDT and CDR2 is YYEEEE. Here the CDR3 reads CASSLWTGLNTEAFF. CDR3 nucleotides: TGTGCCAGCAGCCTATGGACAGGGCTAAACACTGAAGCTTTCTTT.

This clonotype appeared a few times. The V gene is TRBV3-1, the J gene TRBJ2-7; unclear D gene. This CDR3 is 14 amino acids long. The germline V gene has CDR1 LGHDT and CDR2 YNNKEL (reference sequence). Trimming shortened V by 4 bases and J by 2 bases, and 12 bases separated the two germline ends. CDR3 nucleotides: TGTGCCAGCAGCCGACGAACACCCCCCTACGAGCAGTACTTC. Translation gives CASSRRTPPYEQYF.

At least ten counts were recorded for this clonotype. The chain employs TRBV7-9 and TRBJ1-1; 7 bases agree with TRBD1. CDR3 size: 15 residues. Germline V gene lookup returns CDR1 SEHNR and CDR2 FQNEAQ (reference sequence). J lost 4 bases, V lost 6 bases, and 11 bases had no gene match. The DNA for the CDR3 is TGTGCCAGCAGGCCACGGACAGGCGGGGGCACTGAAGCTTTCTTT. Its translation: CASRPRTGGGTEAFF.

A few counts support this clonotype. This rearrangement joins TRBV6-1 to TRBJ1-5; D might be TRBD1 (5 bases). The CDR3 spans 16 residues. Germline V gene sequence: CDR1 MNHNS, CDR2 SASEGT. V was pared by 6 bases and J by 0 bases, with 15 bases between. This CDR3 is CASRSLGVYSNQPQHF. The CDR3 DNA is TGTGCCAGCAGGTCCCTAGGGGTATATAGCAATCAGCCCCAGCATTTT.

The chain employs TRBV7-3 and TRBJ2-3; D possibly corresponds to TRBD2 (6 bases). Germline values: CDR1 SGHTA, CDR2 FQGTGA. The CDR3 is 16 residues long. V was cut by 5 bases and J by 0 bases, with 15 bases left in between. CDR3 residues: CASSISTGVSTDTQYF. The CDR3 bases are TGTGCCAGCAGCATAAGTACGGGGGTGAGCACAGATACGCAGTATTTT.

The CDR3 reads CSVGVNYGYTF. The DNA for the CDR3 is TGCAGCGTTGGGGTTAACTATGGCTACACCTTC. The rearrangement links TRBV29-1 to TRBJ1-2; D uncertain. Trimming left V 4 bases short and J 1 base short, with 4 bases between. This CDR3 spans 11 amino acids. Germline CDR1 is SQVTM and CDR2 is ANQGSEA.

This clonotype was recorded many times. This chain connects TRBV5-6 to TRBJ2-3; D remains unclear. The CDR3 is 17 amino acids. The V gene's germline CDR1 is SGHDT and CDR2 YYEEEE. V gave up 2 bases and J gave up 0 bases, with 16 bases separating them. In nucleotides, the CDR3 is TGTGCCAGCAGCTTACCCTGGCCGGGTGACAGCACAGATACGCAGTATTTT. It translates to CASSLPWPGDSTDTQYF.

The CDR3 protein is CASSLTSGNNEQFF. In DNA, the CDR3 is TGTGCCAGCAGCTTGACTAGCGGAAACAATGAGCAGTTCTTC. The rearrangement joins TRBV5-4 to TRBJ2-1, with 8 bases aligning to TRBD2. The V and J ends lost 1 base and 5 bases, in that order; junction bases with no gene match: 2. This CDR3 has 14 amino acids. Germline CDR1 SGHNT, CDR2 YYREEE (reference sequence).